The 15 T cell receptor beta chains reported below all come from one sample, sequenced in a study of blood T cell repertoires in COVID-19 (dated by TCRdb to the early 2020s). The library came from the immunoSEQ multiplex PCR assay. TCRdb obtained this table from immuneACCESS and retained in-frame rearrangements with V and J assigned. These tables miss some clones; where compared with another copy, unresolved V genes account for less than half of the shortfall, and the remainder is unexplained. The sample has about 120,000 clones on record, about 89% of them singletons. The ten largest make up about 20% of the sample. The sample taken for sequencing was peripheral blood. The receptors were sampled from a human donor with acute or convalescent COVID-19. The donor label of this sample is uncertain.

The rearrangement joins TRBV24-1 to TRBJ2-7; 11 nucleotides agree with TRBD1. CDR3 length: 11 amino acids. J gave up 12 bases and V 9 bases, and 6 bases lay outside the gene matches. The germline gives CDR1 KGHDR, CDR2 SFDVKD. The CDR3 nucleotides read TGTGCCACCGGGACAGGGGGATATCGGTACTTC. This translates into CATGTGGYRYF.

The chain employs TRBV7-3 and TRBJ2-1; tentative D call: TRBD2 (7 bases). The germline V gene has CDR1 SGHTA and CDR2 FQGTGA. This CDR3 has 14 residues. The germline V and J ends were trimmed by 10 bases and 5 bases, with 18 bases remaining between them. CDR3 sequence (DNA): TGTGCCACCGGAAGGGGGGGCTCGGACAATGAGCAGTTCTTC. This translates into CATGRGGSDNEQFF.

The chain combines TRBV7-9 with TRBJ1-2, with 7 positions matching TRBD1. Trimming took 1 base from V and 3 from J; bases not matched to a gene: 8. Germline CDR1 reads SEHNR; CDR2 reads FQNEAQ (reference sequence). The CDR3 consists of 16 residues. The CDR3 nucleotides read TGTGCCAGCAGCTTAGGCGGGGACAGCCACTACTATGGCTACACCTTC. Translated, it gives CASSLGGDSHYYGYTF.

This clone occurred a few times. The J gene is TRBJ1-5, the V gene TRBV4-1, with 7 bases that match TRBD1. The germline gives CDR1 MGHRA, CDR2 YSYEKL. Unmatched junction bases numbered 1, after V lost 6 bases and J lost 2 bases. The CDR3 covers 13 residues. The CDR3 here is CASSGTGNQPQHF. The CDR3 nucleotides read TGCGCCAGCAGTGGGACAGGCAATCAGCCCCAGCATTTT.

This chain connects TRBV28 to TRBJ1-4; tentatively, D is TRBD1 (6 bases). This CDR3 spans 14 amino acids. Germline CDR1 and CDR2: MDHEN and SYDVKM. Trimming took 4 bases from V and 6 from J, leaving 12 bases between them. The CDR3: CASSSRQGYEKLFF. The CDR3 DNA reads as TGTGCCAGCAGTTCCCGTCAGGGGTATGAAAAACTGTTTTTT.

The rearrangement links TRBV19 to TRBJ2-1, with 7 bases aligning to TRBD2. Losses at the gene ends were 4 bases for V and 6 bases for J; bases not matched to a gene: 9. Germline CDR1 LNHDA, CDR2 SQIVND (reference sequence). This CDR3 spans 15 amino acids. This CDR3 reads CASSRGGSIFNEQFF. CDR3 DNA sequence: TGTGCCAGTAGTAGGGGCGGGAGCATTTTCAATGAGCAGTTCTTC.

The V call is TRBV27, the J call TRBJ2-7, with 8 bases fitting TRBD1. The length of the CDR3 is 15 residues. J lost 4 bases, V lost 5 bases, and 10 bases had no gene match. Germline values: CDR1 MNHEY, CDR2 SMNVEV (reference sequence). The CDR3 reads CASSNPTGVGYEQYF. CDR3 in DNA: TGTGCCAGCAGTAACCCGACAGGGGTCGGTTACGAGCAGTACTTC.

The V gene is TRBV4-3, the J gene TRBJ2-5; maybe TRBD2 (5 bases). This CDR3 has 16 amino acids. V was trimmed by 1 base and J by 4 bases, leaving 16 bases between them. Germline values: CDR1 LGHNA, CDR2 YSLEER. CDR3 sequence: CASSQGNLGVLETQYF. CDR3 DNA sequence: TGCGCCAGCAGCCAAGGCAATCTCGGGGTTTTAGAGACCCAGTACTTC.

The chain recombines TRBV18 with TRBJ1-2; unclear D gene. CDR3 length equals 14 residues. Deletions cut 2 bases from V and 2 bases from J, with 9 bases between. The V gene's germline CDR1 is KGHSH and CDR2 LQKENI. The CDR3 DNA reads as TGTGCCAGCTCACCAGGACGAGGGAACTATGGCTACACCTTC. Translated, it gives CASSPGRGNYGYTF.

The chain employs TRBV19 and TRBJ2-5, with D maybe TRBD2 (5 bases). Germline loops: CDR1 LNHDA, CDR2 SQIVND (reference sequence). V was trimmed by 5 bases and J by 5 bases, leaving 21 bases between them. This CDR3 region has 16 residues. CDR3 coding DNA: TGTGCCAGTAGTTCTGGGAGAACTAGTAATTGGGAGACCCAGTACTTC. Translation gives CASSSGRTSNWETQYF.

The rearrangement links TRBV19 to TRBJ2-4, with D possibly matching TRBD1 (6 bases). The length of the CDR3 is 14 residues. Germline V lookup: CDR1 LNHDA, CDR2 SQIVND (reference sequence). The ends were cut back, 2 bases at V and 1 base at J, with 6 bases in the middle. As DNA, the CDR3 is TGTGCCAGTAGTATAAGGGGGGCCAAAAACATTCAGTACTTC. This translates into CASSIRGAKNIQYF.

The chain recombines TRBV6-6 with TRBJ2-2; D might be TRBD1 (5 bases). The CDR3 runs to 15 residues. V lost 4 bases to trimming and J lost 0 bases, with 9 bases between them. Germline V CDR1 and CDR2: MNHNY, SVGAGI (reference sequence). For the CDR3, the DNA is TGTGCCAGCAGTTGGCAGGGTTCGAACACCGGGGAGCTGTTTTTT. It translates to CASSWQGSNTGELFF.

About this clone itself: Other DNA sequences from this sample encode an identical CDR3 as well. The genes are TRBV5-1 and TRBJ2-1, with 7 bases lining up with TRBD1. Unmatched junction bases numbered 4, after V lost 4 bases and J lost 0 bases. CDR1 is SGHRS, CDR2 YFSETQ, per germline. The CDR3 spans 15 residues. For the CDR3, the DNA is TGCGCCAGCAGCCTGGGACAGAGCTCCTACAATGAGCAGTTCTTC. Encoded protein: CASSLGQSSYNEQFF. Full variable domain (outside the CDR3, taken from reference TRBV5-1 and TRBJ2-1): KAGVTQTPRYLIKTRGQQVTLSCSPISGHRSVSWYQQTPGQGLQFLFEYFSETQRNKGNFPGRFSGRQFSNSRSEMNVSTLELGDSALYLCASSLGQSSYNEQFFGPGTRLTVL.

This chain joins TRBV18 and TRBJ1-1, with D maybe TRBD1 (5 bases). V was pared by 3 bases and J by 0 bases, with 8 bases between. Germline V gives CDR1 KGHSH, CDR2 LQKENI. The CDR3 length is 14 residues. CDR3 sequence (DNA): TGTGCCAGCTCACCGGACACTTTGAACACTGAAGCTTTCTTT. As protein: CASSPDTLNTEAFF.

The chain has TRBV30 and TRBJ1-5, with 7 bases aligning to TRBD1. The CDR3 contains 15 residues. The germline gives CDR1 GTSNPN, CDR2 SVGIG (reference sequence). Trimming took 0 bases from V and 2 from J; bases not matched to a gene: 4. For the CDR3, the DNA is TGTGCCTGGAGTGTCGGAGGGGGCGGCAATCAGCCCCAGCATTTT. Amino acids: CAWSVGGGGNQPQHF.